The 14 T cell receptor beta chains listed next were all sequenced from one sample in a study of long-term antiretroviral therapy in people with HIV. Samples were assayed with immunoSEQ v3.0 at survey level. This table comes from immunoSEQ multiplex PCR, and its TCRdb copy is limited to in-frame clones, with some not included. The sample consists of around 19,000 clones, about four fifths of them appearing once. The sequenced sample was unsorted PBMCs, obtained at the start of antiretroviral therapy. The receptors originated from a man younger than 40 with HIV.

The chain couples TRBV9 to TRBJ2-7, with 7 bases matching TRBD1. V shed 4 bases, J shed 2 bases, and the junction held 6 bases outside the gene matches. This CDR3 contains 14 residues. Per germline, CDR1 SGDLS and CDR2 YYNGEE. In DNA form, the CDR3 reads TGTGCCAGCAGCCCTGGGACAGCGACCTACGAGCAGTACTTC. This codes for CASSPGTATYEQYF.

CDR3 nucleotides: TGTGCCAGCACCTGGGACGGTCGCAATCAGCCCCAGCATTTT. Encoded protein: CASTWDGRNQPQHF. The chain uses TRBV2 and TRBJ1-5; D perhaps matches TRBD1 (5 bases). Germline V gene sequence: CDR1 SNHLY, CDR2 FYNNEI. V lost 7 bases, J lost 2 bases, and 12 bases lay in between. The CDR3 extends over 14 amino acids.

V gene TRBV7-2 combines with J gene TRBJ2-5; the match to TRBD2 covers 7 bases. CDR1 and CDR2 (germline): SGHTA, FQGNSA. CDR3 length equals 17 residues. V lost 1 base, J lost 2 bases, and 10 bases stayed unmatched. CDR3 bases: TGTGCCAGCAGCTTAGATAGCTTAGCTAGCGGACAAGAGACCCAGTACTTC. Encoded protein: CASSLDSLASGQETQYF.

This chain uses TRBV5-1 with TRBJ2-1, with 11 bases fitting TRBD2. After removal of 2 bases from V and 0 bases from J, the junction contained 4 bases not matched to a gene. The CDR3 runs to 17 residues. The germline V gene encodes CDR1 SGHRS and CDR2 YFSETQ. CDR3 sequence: CASSFATSGSSYNEQFF. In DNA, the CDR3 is TGCGCCAGCAGCTTCGCCACTAGCGGGAGCTCCTACAATGAGCAGTTCTTC.

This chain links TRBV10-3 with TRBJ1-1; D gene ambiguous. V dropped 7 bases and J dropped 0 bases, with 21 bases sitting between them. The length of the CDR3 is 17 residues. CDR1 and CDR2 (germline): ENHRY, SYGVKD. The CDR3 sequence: CAIKSGRPSSMNTEAFF. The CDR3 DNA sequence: TGTGCCATCAAGTCCGGCAGGCCGTCCTCTATGAACACTGAAGCTTTCTTT.

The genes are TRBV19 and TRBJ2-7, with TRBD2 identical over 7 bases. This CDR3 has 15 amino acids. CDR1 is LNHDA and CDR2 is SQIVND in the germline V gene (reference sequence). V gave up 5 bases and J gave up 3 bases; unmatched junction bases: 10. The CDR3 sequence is CASSVSSGGVYEQYF. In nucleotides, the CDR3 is TGTGCCAGTAGTGTCTCTAGCGGAGGAGTCTACGAGCAGTACTTC.

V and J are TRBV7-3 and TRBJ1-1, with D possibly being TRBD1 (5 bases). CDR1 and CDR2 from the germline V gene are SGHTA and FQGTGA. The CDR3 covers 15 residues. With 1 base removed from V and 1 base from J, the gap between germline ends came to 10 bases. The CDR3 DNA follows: TGTGCCAGCAGCTTAAAGGGGCGTAAGAACACTGAAGCTTTCTTT. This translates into CASSLKGRKNTEAFF.

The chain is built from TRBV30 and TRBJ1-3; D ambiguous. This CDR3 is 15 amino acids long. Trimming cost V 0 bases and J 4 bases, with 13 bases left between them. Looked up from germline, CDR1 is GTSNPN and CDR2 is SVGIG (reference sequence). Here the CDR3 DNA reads TGTGCCTGGAGTGTAGGGCATGGGAACGGAAACACCATATATTTT. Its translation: CAWSVGHGNGNTIYF.

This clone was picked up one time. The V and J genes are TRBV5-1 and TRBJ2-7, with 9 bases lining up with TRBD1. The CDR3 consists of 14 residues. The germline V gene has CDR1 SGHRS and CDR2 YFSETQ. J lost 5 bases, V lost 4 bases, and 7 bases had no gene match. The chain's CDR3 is CASSGGQGFNEQYF. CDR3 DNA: TGCGCCAGCAGCGGGGGACAGGGTTTTAACGAGCAGTACTTC. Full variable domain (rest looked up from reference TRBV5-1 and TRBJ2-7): KAGVTQTPRYLIKTRGQQVTLSCSPISGHRSVSWYQQTPGQGLQFLFEYFSETQRNKGNFPGRFSGRQFSNSRSEMNVSTLELGDSALYLCASSGGQGFNEQYFGPGTRLTVT.

The CDR3 DNA sequence: TGTGCCAGCAGCCTAAGCGGGGGGGCATCCTACAATGAGCAGTTCTTC. Translating gives CASSLSGGASYNEQFF. This chain joins TRBV14 and TRBJ2-1; 10 bases are a match to TRBD2. Germline V gene lookup returns CDR1 SGHDN and CDR2 FVKESK. The J segment lost 1 base and the V segment lost 4 bases, leaving 4 bases of the junction unmatched. The CDR3 totals 16 residues. Variable domain in full (rest from reference TRBV14 and TRBJ2-1): EAGVTQFPSHSVIEKGQTVTLRCDPISGHDNLYWYRRVMGKEIKFLLHFVKESKQDESGMPNNRFLAERTGGTYSTLKVQPAELEDSGVYFCASSLSGGASYNEQFFGPGTRLTVL.

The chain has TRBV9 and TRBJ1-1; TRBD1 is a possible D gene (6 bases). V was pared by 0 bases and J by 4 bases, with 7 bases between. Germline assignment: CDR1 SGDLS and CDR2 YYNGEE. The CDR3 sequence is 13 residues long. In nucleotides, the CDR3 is TGTGCCAGCAGCGTAGAAGGGGGCACTGAAGCTTTCTTT. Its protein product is CASSVEGGTEAFF.

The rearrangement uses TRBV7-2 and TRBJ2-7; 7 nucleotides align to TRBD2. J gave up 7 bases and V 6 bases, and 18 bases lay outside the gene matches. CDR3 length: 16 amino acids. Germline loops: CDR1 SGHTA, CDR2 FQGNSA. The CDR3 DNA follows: TGTGCCAGCAGACCCCCGGGACTACAAGACCCTAGGGAGCAGTACTTC. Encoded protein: CASRPPGLQDPREQYF.

CDR3 coding DNA: TGCGCCAGCAGTGAGAGCTCCTACAATGAGCAGTTCTTC. Residues: CASSESSYNEQFF. The rearrangement uses TRBV10-2 and TRBJ2-1; D uncertain. Trimming cost V 2 bases and J 0 bases, with 2 bases left between them. Germline V CDR1 and CDR2: WSHSY, SAAADI. The CDR3 has 13 residues.

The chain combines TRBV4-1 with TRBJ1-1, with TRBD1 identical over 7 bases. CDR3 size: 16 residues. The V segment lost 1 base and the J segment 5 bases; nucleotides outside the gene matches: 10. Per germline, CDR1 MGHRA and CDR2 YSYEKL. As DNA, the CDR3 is TGCGCCAGCAGCCAAGCCGGATGGAGGGGGCGGACTGAAGCTTTCTTT. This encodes CASSQAGWRGRTEAFF.